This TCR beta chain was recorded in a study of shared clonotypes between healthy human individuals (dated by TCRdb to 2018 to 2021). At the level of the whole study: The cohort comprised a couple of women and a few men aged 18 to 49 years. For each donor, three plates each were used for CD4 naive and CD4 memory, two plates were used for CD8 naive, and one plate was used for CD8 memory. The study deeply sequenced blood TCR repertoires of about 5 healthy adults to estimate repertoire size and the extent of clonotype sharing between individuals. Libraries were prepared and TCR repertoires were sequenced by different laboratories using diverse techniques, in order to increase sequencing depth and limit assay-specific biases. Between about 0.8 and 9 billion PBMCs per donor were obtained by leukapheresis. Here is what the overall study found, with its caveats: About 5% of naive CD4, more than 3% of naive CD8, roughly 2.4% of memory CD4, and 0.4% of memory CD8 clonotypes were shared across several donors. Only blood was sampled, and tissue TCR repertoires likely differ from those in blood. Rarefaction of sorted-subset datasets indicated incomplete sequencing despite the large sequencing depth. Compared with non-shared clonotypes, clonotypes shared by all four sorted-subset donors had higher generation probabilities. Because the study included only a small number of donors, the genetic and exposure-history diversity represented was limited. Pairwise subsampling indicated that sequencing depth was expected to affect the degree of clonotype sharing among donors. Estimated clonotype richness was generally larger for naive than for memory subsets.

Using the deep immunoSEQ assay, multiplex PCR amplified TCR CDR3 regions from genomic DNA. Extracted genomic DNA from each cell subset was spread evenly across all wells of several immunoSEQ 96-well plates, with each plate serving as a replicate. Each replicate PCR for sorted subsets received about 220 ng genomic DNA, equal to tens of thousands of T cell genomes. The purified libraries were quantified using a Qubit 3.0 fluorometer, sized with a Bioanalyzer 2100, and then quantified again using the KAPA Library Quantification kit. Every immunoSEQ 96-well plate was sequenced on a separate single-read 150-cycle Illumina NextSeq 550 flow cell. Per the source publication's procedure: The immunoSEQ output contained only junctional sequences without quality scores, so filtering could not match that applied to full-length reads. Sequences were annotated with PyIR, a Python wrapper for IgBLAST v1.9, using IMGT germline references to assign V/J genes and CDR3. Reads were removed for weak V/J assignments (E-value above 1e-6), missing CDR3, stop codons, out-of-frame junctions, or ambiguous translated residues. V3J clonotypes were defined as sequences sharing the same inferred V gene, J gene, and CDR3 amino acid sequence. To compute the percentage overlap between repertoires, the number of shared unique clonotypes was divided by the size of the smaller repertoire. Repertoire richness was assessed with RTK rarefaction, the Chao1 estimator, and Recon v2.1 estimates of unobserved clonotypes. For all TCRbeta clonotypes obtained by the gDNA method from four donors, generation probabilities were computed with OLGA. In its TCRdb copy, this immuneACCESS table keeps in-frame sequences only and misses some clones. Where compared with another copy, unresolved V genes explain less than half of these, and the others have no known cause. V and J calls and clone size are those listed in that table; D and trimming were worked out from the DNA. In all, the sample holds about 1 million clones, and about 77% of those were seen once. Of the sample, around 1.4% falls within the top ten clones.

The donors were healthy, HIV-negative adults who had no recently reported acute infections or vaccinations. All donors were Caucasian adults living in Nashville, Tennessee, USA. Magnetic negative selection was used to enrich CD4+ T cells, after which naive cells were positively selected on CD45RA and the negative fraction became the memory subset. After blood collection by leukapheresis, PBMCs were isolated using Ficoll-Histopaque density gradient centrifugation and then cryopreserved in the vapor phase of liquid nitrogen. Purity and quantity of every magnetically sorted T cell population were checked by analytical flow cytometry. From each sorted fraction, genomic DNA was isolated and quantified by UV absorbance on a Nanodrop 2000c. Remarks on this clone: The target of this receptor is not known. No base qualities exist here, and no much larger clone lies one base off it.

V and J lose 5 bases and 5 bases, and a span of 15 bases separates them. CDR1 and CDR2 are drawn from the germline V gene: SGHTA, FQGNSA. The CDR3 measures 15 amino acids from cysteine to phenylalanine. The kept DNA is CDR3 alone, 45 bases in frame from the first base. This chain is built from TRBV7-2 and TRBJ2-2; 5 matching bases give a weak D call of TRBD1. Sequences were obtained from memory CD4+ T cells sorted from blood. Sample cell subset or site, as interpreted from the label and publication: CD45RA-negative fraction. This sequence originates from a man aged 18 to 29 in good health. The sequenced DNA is TGTGCCAGCAGCCATTACCTAAGGGGAACCGGGGAGCTGTTTTTT. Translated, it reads CASSHYLRGTGELFF.